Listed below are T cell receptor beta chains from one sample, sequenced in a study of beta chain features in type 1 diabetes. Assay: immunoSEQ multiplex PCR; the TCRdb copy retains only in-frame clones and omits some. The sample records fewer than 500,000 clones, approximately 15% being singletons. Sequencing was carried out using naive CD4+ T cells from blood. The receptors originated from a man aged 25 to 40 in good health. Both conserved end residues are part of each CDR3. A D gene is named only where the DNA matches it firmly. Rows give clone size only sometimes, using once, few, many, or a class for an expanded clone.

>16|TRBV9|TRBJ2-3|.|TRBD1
TGTGCCAGCAGCGTAGCCGGCGGACAGGGCACAGATACGCAGTATTTT
CASSVAGGQGTDTQYF
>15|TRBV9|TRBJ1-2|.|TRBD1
TGTGCCAGCAGCGTCGGACAGGGATTTAACTATGGCTACACCTTC
CASSVGQGFNYGYTF
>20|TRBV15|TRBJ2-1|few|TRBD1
TGTGCCACCAGCACCCGAGGGGGACAGGGGTTCCTTCGGTCCTACAATGAGCAGTTCTTC
CATSTRGGQGFLRSYNEQFF
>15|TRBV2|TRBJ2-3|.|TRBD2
TGTGCCAGCAGCGTCGATAGCGGGAGGACAGATACGCAGTATTTT
CASSVDSGRTDTQYF
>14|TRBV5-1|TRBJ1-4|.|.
TGCGCCAGCAGCGCCGGGACAACAGGTGAAAAACTGTTTTTT
CASSAGTTGEKLFF
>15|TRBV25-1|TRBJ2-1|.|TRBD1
TGTGCCAGCAGCGCAGGGGGCTTACGATACAATGAGCAGTTCTTC
CASSAGGLRYNEQFF
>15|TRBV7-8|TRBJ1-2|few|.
TGTGCCAGCAGCTTAACGAGCATCGGGGCCTATGGCTACACCTTC
CASSLTSIGAYGYTF
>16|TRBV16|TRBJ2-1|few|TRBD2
TGTGCCAGCAGCCAAAGGACTAGCGGGGGACAGAATGAGCAGTTCTTC
CASSQRTSGGQNEQFF
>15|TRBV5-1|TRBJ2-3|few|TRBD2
TGCGCCAGCAGCTTTGACTCTAGCGGGAGTGATACGCAGTATTTT
CASSFDSSGSDTQYF
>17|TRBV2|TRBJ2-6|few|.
TGTGCCAGCAGTGAAGTGGGCGGGCGCTCTGGGGCCAACGTCCTGACTTTC
CASSEVGGRSGANVLTF
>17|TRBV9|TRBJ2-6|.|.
TGTGCCAGCAGCCCCGGGCACAGAAACTCTGGGGCCAACGTCCTGACTTTC
CASSPGHRNSGANVLTF
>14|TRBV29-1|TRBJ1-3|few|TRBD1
TGCAGCGCCAGACAGGGTAACTCTGGAAACACCATATATTTT
CSARQGNSGNTIYF
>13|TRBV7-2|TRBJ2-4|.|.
TGTGCCAGCAGCTTAGGTGGGTCGGACATTCAGTACTTC
CASSLGGSDIQYF
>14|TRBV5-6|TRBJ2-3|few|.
TGTGCCAGCAGCCAAGGGTTCCTGGCCGATACGCAGTATTTT
CASSQGFLADTQYF
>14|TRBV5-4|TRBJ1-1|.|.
TGTGCCAGCAGCTCTCAGGGTAGGGACACTGAAGCTTTCTTT
CASSSQGRDTEAFF
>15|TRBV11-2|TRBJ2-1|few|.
TGTGCCAGCAGCTTAACAGGCGTGTCCTACAATGAGCAGTTCTTC
CASSLTGVSYNEQFF
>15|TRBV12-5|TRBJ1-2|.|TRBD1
TGTGCTAGTGGTTTGGCGGGACAGGGCTATTATGGCTACACCTTC
CASGLAGQGYYGYTF
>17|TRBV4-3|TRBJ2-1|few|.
TGCGCCAGCAGCCGAGAACCGCGGGATTCCACTTACAATGAGCAGTTCTTC
CASSREPRDSTYNEQFF
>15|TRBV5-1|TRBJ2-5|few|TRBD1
TGCGCCAGCAGCTCCGGGACAGGGGTTGTGGAGACCCAGTACTTC
CASSSGTGVVETQYF
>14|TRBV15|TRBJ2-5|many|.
TGTGCCACCAGCAGGGCGGGGGCCTCGGAGACCCAGTACTTC
CATSRAGASETQYF
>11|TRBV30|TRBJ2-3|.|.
TGTGCCTGGAGTTCAGGAGATACGCAGTATTTT
CAWSSGDTQYF